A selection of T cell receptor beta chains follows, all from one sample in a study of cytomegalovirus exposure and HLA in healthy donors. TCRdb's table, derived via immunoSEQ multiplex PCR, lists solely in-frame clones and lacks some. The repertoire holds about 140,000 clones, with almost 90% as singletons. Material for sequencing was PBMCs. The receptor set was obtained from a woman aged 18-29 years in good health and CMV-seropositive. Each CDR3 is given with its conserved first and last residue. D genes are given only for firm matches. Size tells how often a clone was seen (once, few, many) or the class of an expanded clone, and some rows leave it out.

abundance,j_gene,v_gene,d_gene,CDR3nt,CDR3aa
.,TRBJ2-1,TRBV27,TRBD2,TGTGCCAGCAGTCCCCTGGGTGGAACGGGGGGTGCTGAGCAGTTCTTC,CASSPLGGTGGAEQFF
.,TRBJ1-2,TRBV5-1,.,TGCGCCAGCAGCTTGGGGCAACCAGGTGGCTACACCTTC,CASSLGQPGGYTF
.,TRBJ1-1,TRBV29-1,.,TGCAGCGTTGTCCCTCCGGGGGGGTACTCTGAAGCTTTCTTT,CSVVPPGGYSEAFF
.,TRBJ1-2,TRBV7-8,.,TGTGCCAGCAACCCGGGGGGGGGAGCTAACTATGGCTACACCTTC,CASNPGGGANYGYTF
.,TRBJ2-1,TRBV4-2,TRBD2,TGTGCCAGCAGCCCAATTCGGACTAGCGGGGGCAATGAGCAGTTCTTC,CASSPIRTSGGNEQFF
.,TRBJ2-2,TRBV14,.,TGTGCCAGCAGCCAGACAGCGAACACCGGGGAGCTGTTTTTT,CASSQTANTGELFF
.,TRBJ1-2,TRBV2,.,TGTGCCAGCAGTGGGGAGGGGACGTCCGTTCGCTACACCTTC,CASSGEGTSVRYTF
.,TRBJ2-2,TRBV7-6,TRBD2,TGTGCCAGCAGCCCCAGGGCGGGAGGGGTCGCCGGGGAGCTGTTTTTT,CASSPRAGGVAGELFF
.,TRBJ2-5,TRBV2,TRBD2,TGTGCCAGCAGTCCCTTCGGGGGGCAAGAGACCCAGTACTTC,CASSPFGGQETQYF
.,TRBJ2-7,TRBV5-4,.,TGTGCCAGCAGCGCGCTCGAACAGGGTAGCTACGAGCAGTACTTC,CASSALEQGSYEQYF
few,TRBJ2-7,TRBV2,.,TGTGCCAGCAGTGCGGCGGTGGAGCAGTACTTC,CASSAAVEQYF
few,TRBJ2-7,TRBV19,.,TGTGCCAGTACTCAAAGAGGGGGGGTAAGCGAGCAGTACTTC,CASTQRGGVSEQYF
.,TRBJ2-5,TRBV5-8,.,TGTGCCAGCAGCCCTAGGGGGTCCGGTCTATCCAAAGAGACCCAGTACTTC,CASSPRGSGLSKETQYF
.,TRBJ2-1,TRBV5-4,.,TGTGCCAGCAGCCTTCCGGGGGACCACAATGAGCAGTTCTTC,CASSLPGDHNEQFF
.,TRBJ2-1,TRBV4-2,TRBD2,TGTGCCAGCAGCCGAGCGGGACTAGCGGGAGCCGGGAAATACAATGAGCAGTTCTTC,CASSRAGLAGAGKYNEQFF
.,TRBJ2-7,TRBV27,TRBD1,TGTGCCAGCAGTTTCTCTCCCGTGGACAGGGGTTCCGAGCAGTACTTC,CASSFSPVDRGSEQYF
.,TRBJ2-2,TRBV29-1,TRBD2,TGCAGCGTTGACCGGCGGGAGGGGACCGGGGAGCTGTTTTTT,CSVDRREGTGELFF
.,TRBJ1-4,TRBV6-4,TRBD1,TGTGCCAGCCGAGCCCCCGGGACAGGTAATGAAAAACTGTTTTTT,CASRAPGTGNEKLFF
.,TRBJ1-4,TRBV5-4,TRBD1,TGTGCCAGCAGCTTAGCAGGGGGCATGAATGAAAAACTGTTTTTT,CASSLAGGMNEKLFF
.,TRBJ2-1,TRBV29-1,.,TGCAGCGTCCGCCCGCCGGTCGATGAGCAGTTCTTC,CSVRPPVDEQFF
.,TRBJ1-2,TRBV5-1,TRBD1,TGCGCCAGCAGCTTTGGGACGGGGACAGGGGGTTATGGCTACACCTTC,CASSFGTGTGGYGYTF
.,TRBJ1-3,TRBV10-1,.,TGCGCCAGCAGTGGAGACTCTCCTGGAAACACCATATATTTT,CASSGDSPGNTIYF